The 25 T cell receptor beta chains reported below all come from one sample, sequenced in a study of T cells in localized non-small cell lung cancer. TCRdb's table, derived via immunoSEQ multiplex PCR, lists solely in-frame clones and lacks some. The data contain about 79,000 clones, around 90% of them seen just once; the ten biggest clones take up under 25%. Sequenced material: peripheral blood, taken before any cancer treatment. These receptors were collected from a woman aged 40-70 years with stage I squamous cell lung carcinoma.

This chain uses TRBV21-1 with TRBJ1-5; the table assigns TRBD1, which was not confirmed against the DNA. TRBV21-1 constitutes a pseudogene. This CDR3 is built from 17 residues. The DNA for the CDR3 is TGTGCCAGCAGCAAAATCCCTGGGGACAGTAGCAATCAGCCCCAGCATTTT. This codes for CASSKIPGDSSNQPQHF.

The chain combines TRBV18 with TRBJ2-3, with D unclear. V lost 3 bases to trimming and J lost 1 base, with 8 bases between them. The CDR3 has 14 amino acids. CDR1 is KGHSH and CDR2 is LQKENI in the germline V gene. CDR3 amino acids: CASSPNGRTDTQYF. The CDR3 coding sequence is TGTGCCAGCTCACCGAATGGGCGCACAGATACGCAGTATTTT.

The chain links TRBV5-1 to TRBJ1-1; TRBD1 agrees at 7 bases. Germline V gene lookup returns CDR1 SGHRS and CDR2 YFSETQ. The CDR3 length is 15 residues. The V gene end was trimmed by 6 bases and the J gene end by 4 bases; junction bases not matched to a gene: 12. The CDR3 region is CASNRDSISGTEAFF. The CDR3 DNA is TGCGCCAGCAACCGGGACAGCATAAGTGGCACTGAAGCTTTCTTT.

This chain uses TRBV2 with TRBJ1-1, with D unclear. Trimming pared 5 bases from V and 4 bases from J, leaving 8 bases between. The CDR3 has 12 residues. Germline-derived CDR1 and CDR2 are SNHLY and FYNNEI. The CDR3 DNA reads TGTGCCAGCAGTCGGGTGCGCACTGAAGCTTTCTTT. This codes for CASSRVRTEAFF.

The chain carries TRBV6-1 and TRBJ1-1, with 8 nucleotides matching TRBD1. The length of the CDR3 is 14 residues. With V trimmed by 5 bases and J by 10 bases, 12 bases remained unmatched. The germline V gene has CDR1 MNHNS and CDR2 SASEGT. The CDR3 region is CASSPTDSGTGAFF. The CDR3 bases are TGTGCCAGCAGTCCGACAGACTCCGGGACAGGAGCTTTCTTT.

Remarks on this clone: Other DNA sequences in this sample translate to the same CDR3. This chain links TRBV27 with TRBJ1-2, with TRBD1 identical over 7 bases. Germline CDR1 MNHEY, CDR2 SMNVEV (reference sequence). The CDR3 spans 13 residues. After removal of 2 bases from V and 8 bases from J, the junction contained 5 bases not matched to a gene. The CDR3 loop is CASSLNRGEGYTF. The CDR3 DNA is TGTGCCAGCAGTTTAAACAGGGGAGAAGGCTACACCTTC.

This chain joins TRBV19 and TRBJ1-5; TRBD1 matches at 7 bases. CDR3 length: 15 amino acids. Trimming cost V 2 bases and J 6 bases; bases outside gene matches: 7. Germline V CDR1 and CDR2: LNHDA, SQIVND (reference sequence). The CDR3 bases are TGTGCCAGTAGTATAACGGAGGGGGCAAGTCAGCCCCAGCATTTT. Its protein product is CASSITEGASQPQHF.

In its sample, this clone was seen a few times. The genes are TRBV7-3 and TRBJ2-1, with D hard to call. In germline, CDR1 is SGHTA, CDR2 FQGTGA. Trimming pared 2 bases from V and 9 bases from J, leaving 11 bases between. CDR3 length equals 13 residues. CDR3: CASSLSWVGEQFF. The CDR3 DNA follows: TGTGCCAGCAGCTTATCATGGGTGGGTGAGCAGTTCTTC.

J is TRBJ2-1 and V is TRBV6-5; 7 bases are a match to TRBD2. The CDR3 sequence is 15 residues long. Germline V CDR1 and CDR2: MNHEY, SVGAGI. V lost 5 bases and J lost 13; bases outside the gene matches: 17. DNA of the CDR3: TGTGCCAGCAGTCTGAGCGGGGCGCATATTTCCCGTCAGTTCTTC. Its translation is CASSLSGAHISRQFF.

This clone turned up a few times. The genes are TRBV27 and TRBJ2-7, with D tentatively TRBD1 (6 bases). V was pared by 2 bases and J by 6 bases, with 8 bases between. Germline CDR1 MNHEY, CDR2 SMNVEV (reference sequence). The CDR3 loop spans 12 amino acids. CDR3 amino acids: CASSLRGGEQYF. DNA for the CDR3: TGTGCCAGCAGTTTAAGAGGGGGCGAGCAGTACTTC.

CDR3 loop: CASSQGPIMNTEAFF. The CDR3 region has the DNA TGTGCCAGCTCACAGGGGCCCATAATGAACACTGAAGCTTTCTTT. The chain joins TRBV6-5 to TRBJ1-1; TRBD1 matches at 7 bases. This CDR3 has 15 residues. Germline V gives CDR1 MNHEY, CDR2 SVGAGI. V gave up 8 bases and J gave up 0 bases; unmatched junction bases: 9.

This chain joins TRBV9 and TRBJ2-5; D is perhaps TRBD2 (5 bases). Trimming removed 4 bases at V and 5 bases at J, with 12 bases between. The germline CDR1 and CDR2 sequences are SGDLS and YYNGEE. This CDR3 comprises 13 residues. DNA of the CDR3: TGTGCCAGCAGCCCCAACACGGGGGAGACCCAGTACTTC. Encoded protein: CASSPNTGETQYF.

The chain uses TRBV6-6 and TRBJ2-7; 7 nucleotides line up with TRBD1. Germline V gene data show CDR1 as MNHNY and CDR2 as SVGAGI (reference sequence). J gave up 7 bases and V 6 bases, and 6 bases lay outside the gene matches. This CDR3 region has 12 residues. This CDR3 reads CASRLTGVEQYF. DNA for the CDR3: TGTGCCAGCAGATTAACAGGGGTAGAGCAGTACTTC.

This chain joins TRBV5-6 and TRBJ1-1; D unclear. V lost 2 bases and J 2 bases, leaving 4 bases between the germline ends. CDR3 length equals 12 residues. Germline assignment: CDR1 SGHDT and CDR2 YYEEEE. Here the CDR3 DNA reads TGTGCCAGCAGCTTTCTAAACACTGAAGCTTTCTTT. It specifies CASSFLNTEAFF.

This sequence joins TRBV5-1 and TRBJ1-6; D may be TRBD1 (6 bases). Germline V CDR1 and CDR2: SGHRS, YFSETQ. The CDR3 spans 16 residues. Trimming cost V 4 bases and J 6 bases, with 17 bases left between them. This chain's CDR3 is CASSDYKGGLNSPLHF. The CDR3 coding sequence is TGCGCCAGCAGCGACTACAAGGGGGGACTTAATTCACCCCTCCACTTT.

The chain has TRBV20-1 and TRBJ2-5, with D hard to call. The CDR3 runs to 11 residues. Germline V lookup: CDR1 DFQATT, CDR2 SNEGSKA (reference sequence). The V end lost 5 bases, the J end lost 1 base, and 5 bases lay between the germline ends. This CDR3 reads CSAAPQETQYF. Here the CDR3 DNA reads TGCAGTGCTGCGCCCCAAGAGACCCAGTACTTC.

The V gene is TRBV5-6, the J gene TRBJ2-5; TRBD2 might be the D (5 bases). Germline V gene data show CDR1 as SGHDT and CDR2 as YYEEEE. Between the trimmed V and J ends, which lost 4 bases and 4 bases, there was a span of 14 bases. The CDR3 is made up of 14 amino acids. For the CDR3, the DNA is TGTGCCAGCAGCCCGACGGGGTTGGGAGAGACCCAGTACTTC. Translation gives CASSPTGLGETQYF.

The CDR3 nucleotides read TGTGCCAGCAGTCGACAGGCCTACGAGCAGTACTTC. Amino acids: CASSRQAYEQYF. V and J are TRBV6-1 and TRBJ2-7; TRBD1 might be the D (6 bases). This CDR3 contains 12 residues. V was cut by 5 bases and J by 2 bases, with 7 bases left in between. Germline V gene data show CDR1 as MNHNS and CDR2 as SASEGT.

This clone has a handful of counts. The chain carries TRBV2 and TRBJ1-3; D not resolved. Germline V gene data show CDR1 as SNHLY and CDR2 as FYNNEI. The CDR3 runs to 14 residues. V was clipped by 2 bases and J by 4 bases, with 9 bases between them. Here the CDR3 DNA reads TGTGCCAGCAGTGAAAGCGGAAGAGGAAACACCATATATTTT. The encoded protein is CASSESGRGNTIYF.

The rearrangement uses TRBV30 and TRBJ1-6; 9 nucleotides align to TRBD1. Germline CDR1 and CDR2: GTSNPN and SVGIG (reference sequence). The CDR3 has 17 residues. V trimming: 2 bases; J trimming: 9 bases; junction bases outside the gene matches: 14. This chain's CDR3 is CAWSPGQGISGSSPLHF. The CDR3 nucleotides are TGTGCCTGGAGTCCGGGACAGGGAATTAGTGGAAGTTCACCCCTCCACTTT.

A remark on this clone: The identical CDR3 is also encoded by other nucleotide sequences in the sample. V usage is TRBV11-2 and J usage is TRBJ2-2, with 8 positions matching TRBD1. CDR3 length: 15 residues. J was trimmed by 1 base and V by 5 bases; bases with no gene match: 3. The V gene's germline CDR1 is SGHAT and CDR2 FQNNGV. The CDR3 DNA sequence: TGTGCCAGCAGCCTAGGACAGGGGAACACCGGGGAGCTGTTTTTT. It codes for CASSLGQGNTGELFF. The whole variable domain, remainder taken from reference TRBV11-2 and TRBJ2-2, is EAGVAQSPRYKIIEKRQSVAFWCNPISGHATLYWYQQILGQGPKLLIQFQNNGVVDDSQLPKDRFSAERLKGVDSTLKIQPAKLEDSAVYLCASSLGQGNTGELFFGEGSRLTVL.

This clone was seen more than once but under ten times. The rearrangement links TRBV7-2 to TRBJ1-6; D gene unclear. This CDR3 is built from 14 residues. Looked up from germline, CDR1 is SGHTA and CDR2 is FQGNSA. Trimming left V 4 bases short and J 5 bases short, with 9 bases between. The CDR3 DNA reads as TGTGCCAGCAGCTCCCTGGGGAATAATTCACCCCTCCACTTT. Its translation: CASSSLGNNSPLHF.

J is TRBJ2-7 and V is TRBV7-8; D is unresolved. The CDR3 length is 11 residues. Germline CDR1 and CDR2: SGHVS and FQNEAQ. Trimming took off 2 bases at V and 5 bases at J, with 4 bases between the two ends. The CDR3 sequence is CASSLSNEQYF. In DNA form, the CDR3 reads TGTGCCAGCAGCTTATCGAACGAGCAGTACTTC.

This chain links TRBV6-1 with TRBJ1-2, with D uncertain. Deletions cut 3 bases from V and 0 bases from J, with 8 bases between. The length of the CDR3 is 14 residues. Germline V gene data show CDR1 as MNHNS and CDR2 as SASEGT. The chain's CDR3 is CASSESRSNYGYTF. For the CDR3, the DNA is TGTGCCAGCAGTGAGAGCAGATCTAACTATGGCTACACCTTC.

This clone was seen a few times. Different DNA sequences within this sample yield the same CDR3. V and J are TRBV2 and TRBJ1-2, with D uncertain. CDR1 and CDR2 (germline): SNHLY, FYNNEI. There are 13 residues in the CDR3. Between the trimmed V and J ends, which lost 2 bases and 2 bases, there was a span of 6 bases. The CDR3 bases are TGTGCCAGCAGTGAACAAGGCAACTATGGCTACACCTTC. Protein: CASSEQGNYGYTF. Complete variable domain (other parts from reference TRBV2 and TRBJ1-2): EPEVTQTPSHQVTQMGQEVILRCVPISNHLYFYWYRQILGQKVEFLVSFYNNEISEKSEIFDDQFSVERPDGSNFTLKIRSTKLEDSAMYFCASSEQGNYGYTFGSGTRLTVV.